This T cell receptor (beta chain) was captured in a study of cytomegalovirus exposure and HLA in healthy donors. Study-level results: According to a later analysis, donors in an Asian-associated ancestry cluster reportedly had fewer N-insertions than the roughly 630-donor mean. The study designated roughly 160 TCR beta chains cytomegalovirus-associated.

V was clipped by 8 bases and J by 4 bases, with 18 bases between them. Germline CDR1 and CDR2: MGHDK and SYGVNS. CDR3 size: 15 residues. The PCR contained 60 Vbeta and 13 Jbeta primers. Only in-frame clones appear in the TCRdb table, and some are missing; sequencing was by immunoSEQ multiplex PCR. The sample holds about 120,000 clones; about three quarters are singletons and the top ten take 2.7%. Turning to this clone: Antigen unknown.

The source material was PBMCs. This TCR derives from a female donor in good health and CMV-seronegative. This rearrangement joins TRBV25-1 to TRBJ2-1, with D tentatively TRBD2 (7 bases). The DNA of the CDR3 is TGTGCCAGCCCCGAGAGGGGGGGTCTATACAATGAGCAGTTCTTC. Its translation is CASPERGGLYNEQFF.